Listed below are T cell receptor beta chains from one sample, sequenced in a study of blood T cell repertoires in COVID-19. TCRdb keeps only in-frame clones here, not all; method: immunoSEQ multiplex PCR. The sample lists a few hundred thousand clones, about 91% occurring once. The source material was peripheral blood. The source is an elderly man with acute or convalescent COVID-19. Both conserved end residues are part of each CDR3. Clone size is not always given. Where it is, it says once, few, many or a class for expanded clones.

j_call v_call clone_size cdr3_aa
TRBJ2-7 TRBV7-6 . CASSAPGSLEQYF
TRBJ2-3 TRBV6-5 . CATLGGRVDTQYF
TRBJ2-5 TRBV7-2 . CASSLSRSGETQETQYF
TRBJ2-2 TRBV9 . CASSSGLAAGAGELFF
TRBJ2-4 TRBV11-2 . CASSKTSGRATNIQYF
TRBJ2-1 TRBV9 . CASSVGDRGYNEQFF
TRBJ2-3 TRBV5-8 . CASSLLFGQGTDTQYF
TRBJ1-5 TRBV5-3 . CARSLHRNSNQPQHF
TRBJ2-7 TRBV28 once CASSSGYRESSYEQYF
TRBJ2-1 TRBV7-2 . CASSLEAVSYNEQFF
TRBJ1-2 TRBV4-3 . CASSQRQGADYGYTF
TRBJ2-7 TRBV27 once CASTIRFGSAYEQYF
TRBJ1-3 TRBV18 . CASSPRGIDSGNTIYF
TRBJ1-2 TRBV5-6 . CASSFGSNYGYTF
TRBJ1-1 TRBV14 few CASSQDPGWDTEAFF
TRBJ2-3 TRBV10-3 . CAISEPDRGPSTDTQYF
TRBJ1-6 TRBV7-2 few CASSYGRQGGYSPLHF
TRBJ2-5 TRBV5-1 once CASSLGSVKETQYF
TRBJ2-4 TRBV18 . CASSPLAGTENIQYF
TRBJ1-4 TRBV5-1 . CASSPRGNEKLFF
TRBJ2-7 TRBV19 . CASSIRGTYEQYF
TRBJ2-7 TRBV6-6 . CASRTGVTYEQYF
TRBJ1-5 TRBV19 . CASSTGIWPQHF
TRBJ2-7 TRBV6-5 . CASSTWTGEDEQYF
TRBJ2-5 TRBV5-1 . CASSLGGQETQYF
TRBJ2-3 TRBV7-3 . CASSLKPGTSGRTDTQYF
TRBJ2-5 TRBV3-1/TRBV3-2 . CASVRQGEGIGETQYF
TRBJ2-2 TRBV14 . CASSKVGTGGKNTGELFF
TRBJ2-3 TRBV18 once CASSLSTPGGPPTDTQYF
TRBJ1-2 TRBV9 . CASSQMRTGGNGYTF
TRBJ1-2 TRBV12-3/TRBV12-4 once CASSPLNYGYTF
TRBJ1-5 TRBV10-1 . CASSPPGQGPAGANQPQHF
TRBJ2-7 TRBV29-1 . CSVEVTGDGEQYF
TRBJ2-2 TRBV7-6 few CASSLLPGLNTGELFF
TRBJ2-7 TRBV5-1 . CASSSRESYEQYF
TRBJ1-6 TRBV19 . CASSISDRNSPLHF
TRBJ1-2 TRBV19 . CASSLQGDGIDYGYTF
TRBJ2-2 TRBV6-5 . CASMVGPGELFF
TRBJ1-6 TRBV18 . CASSPRTGDNSPLHF
TRBJ1-4 TRBV27 . CASSSALQGADEKLFF
TRBJ2-1 TRBV18 . CASSPQAGGNEQFF
TRBJ1-5 TRBV10-3 . CASGQSNQPQHF
TRBJ1-5 TRBV28 . CASSPSDRRIRAQHF
TRBJ1-5 TRBV5-4 . CASSSDSSNQPQHF
TRBJ1-2 TRBV9 . CASSVLGDPNYGYTF
TRBJ2-1 TRBV3-1/TRBV3-2 . CASSQVAGQSYNEQFF
TRBJ1-1 TRBV3-1/TRBV3-2 . CASSQKLTGANTEAFF
TRBJ2-3 TRBV15 . CATSRAWKRGVPPSTDTQYF